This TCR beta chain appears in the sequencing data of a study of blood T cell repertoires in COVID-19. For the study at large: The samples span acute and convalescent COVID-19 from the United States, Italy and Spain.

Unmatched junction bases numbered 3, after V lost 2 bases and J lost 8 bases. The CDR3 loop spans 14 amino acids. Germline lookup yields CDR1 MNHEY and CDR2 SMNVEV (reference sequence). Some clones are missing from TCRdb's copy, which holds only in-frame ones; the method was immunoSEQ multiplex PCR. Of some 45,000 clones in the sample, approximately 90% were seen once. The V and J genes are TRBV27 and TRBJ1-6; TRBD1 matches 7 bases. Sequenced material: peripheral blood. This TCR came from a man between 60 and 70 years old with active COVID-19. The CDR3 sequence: CASSLTQGYSPLHF. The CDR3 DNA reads TGTGCCAGCAGTTTAACACAGGGGTATTCACCCCTCCACTTT.